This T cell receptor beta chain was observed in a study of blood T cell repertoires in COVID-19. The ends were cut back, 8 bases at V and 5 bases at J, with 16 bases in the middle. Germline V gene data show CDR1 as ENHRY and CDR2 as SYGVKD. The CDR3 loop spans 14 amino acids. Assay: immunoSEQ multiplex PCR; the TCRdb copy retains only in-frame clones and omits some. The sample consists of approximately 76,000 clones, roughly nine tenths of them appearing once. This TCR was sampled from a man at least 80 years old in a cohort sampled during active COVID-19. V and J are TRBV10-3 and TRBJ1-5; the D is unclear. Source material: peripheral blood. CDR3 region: CAISGATRDQPQHF. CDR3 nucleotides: TGTGCCATCTCGGGAGCCACGAGGGATCAGCCCCAGCATTTT.